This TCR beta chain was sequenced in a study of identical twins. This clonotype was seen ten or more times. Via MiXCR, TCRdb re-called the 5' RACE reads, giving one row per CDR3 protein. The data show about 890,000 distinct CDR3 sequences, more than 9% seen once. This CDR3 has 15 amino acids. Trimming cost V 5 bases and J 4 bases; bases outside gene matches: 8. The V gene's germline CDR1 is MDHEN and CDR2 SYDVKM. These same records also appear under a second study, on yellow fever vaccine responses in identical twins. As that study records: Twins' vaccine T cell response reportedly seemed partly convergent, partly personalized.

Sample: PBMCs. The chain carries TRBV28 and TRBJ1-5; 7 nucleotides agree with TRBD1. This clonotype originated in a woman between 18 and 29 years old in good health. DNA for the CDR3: TGTGCCAGCAGTACTCCGGGACAGTTGAATCAGCCCCAGCATTTT. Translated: CASSTPGQLNQPQHF.